Below, one TCR beta chain is given with its context. Its matching antigen is unknown. The data are from a study of OX40 agonist ivuxolimab in advanced cancers. Study overall: Eligibility admitted prior anti-PD-1, anti-PD-L1 or anti-CTLA-4 therapy; around 38% had some. Of the patients, three showed partial responses, one with hepatocellular carcinoma and two with cutaneous melanoma.

TCRdb's copy holds only in-frame clones and misses some; the assay was immunoSEQ multiplex PCR. The sample includes 55,000 to 70,000 clones, about 82% seen only once; the top ten take around 9.9%. The CDR3 sequence is 12 residues long. V shed 3 bases and J shed 4 bases, with 7 bases lying between them. Germline CDR1 MGHDK, CDR2 SYGVNS. The study, taken as a whole, reports: Both blood CD4+ and CD8+ T cells showed clonal growth by week 6 at 0.1 to 3.0 mg/kg.

Sequences were derived from CD4+ or CD8+ T cells sorted from blood, sampled in a trial of the OX40 agonist ivuxolimab. The receptor comes from an adult with an advanced solid tumor such as melanoma, head and neck, liver or kidney cancer. This sequence joins TRBV25-1 and TRBJ2-7; D is ambiguous. CDR3 nucleotides: TGTGCCAGCAGTGACCCAGATTACGAGCAGTACTTC. The encoded protein is CASSDPDYEQYF.